What follows are 29 T cell receptor beta chains derived from one specimen sequenced in a study of PD-1 blockade in classical Hodgkin lymphoma. The repertoire was sequenced with immunoSEQ multiplex PCR; TCRdb's copy has only in-frame clones and lacks some. The table shows 80,000 to 100,000 clones, with roughly 91% occurring only once. Specified time point: cycle 4 day 1 (C4D1), after 6 weeks of nivolumab. All patients experienced relapse after autologous stem cell transplantation, and brentuximab vedotin exposure was variable. Sequenced here: peripheral blood mononuclear cells (PBMCs), sampled before the fourth cycle of nivolumab. Receptors originate from a human donor with classical Hodgkin lymphoma.

The genes are TRBV5-1 and TRBJ2-2, with 10 bases fitting TRBD1. CDR3 length equals 17 residues. V lost 5 bases, J lost 2 bases, and 9 bases stayed unmatched. From germline, CDR1 is SGHRS and CDR2 YFSETQ. The DNA for the CDR3 is TGCGCCAGCAGTCCCTCCGGGACAGGGGATAACACCGGGGAGCTGTTTTTT. Residues: CASSPSGTGDNTGELFF.

The chain is built from TRBV29-1 and TRBJ2-3; no clear D. The germline gives CDR1 SQVTM, CDR2 ANQGSEA. This CDR3 spans 13 amino acids. The V and J ends lost 0 bases and 6 bases respectively, with 10 bases between them. CDR3 bases: TGCAGCGTTGAAGATCCGGGCCCGGATACGCAGTATTTT. Translating gives CSVEDPGPDTQYF.

The V call is TRBV9, the J call TRBJ2-1; 8 nucleotides agree with TRBD2. V shed 0 bases, J shed 9 bases, and the junction held 11 bases outside the gene matches. Per the germline V gene, CDR1 is SGDLS and CDR2 is YYNGEE. The CDR3 consists of 16 residues. The DNA of the CDR3 is TGTGCCAGCAGCGTAGTGGGTAGCGGGATATCAGGTGAGCAGTTCTTC. Protein: CASSVVGSGISGEQFF. The whole variable domain, remainder taken from reference TRBV9 and TRBJ2-1, is DSGVTQTPKHLITATGQRVTLRCSPRSGDLSVYWYQQSLDQGLQFLIQYYNGEERAKGNILERFSAQQFPDLHSELNLSSLELGDSALYFCASSVVGSGISGEQFFGPGTRLTVL.

This clone was detected once. V gene TRBV5-1 combines with J gene TRBJ2-5; D remains ambiguous. The germline V gene has CDR1 SGHRS and CDR2 YFSETQ. CDR3 length: 13 residues. With 0 bases removed from V and 4 bases from J, the gap between germline ends came to 7 bases. The DNA of the CDR3 is TGCGCCAGCAGCTTGGTGATGACAGAGACCCAGTACTTC. Translating gives CASSLVMTETQYF. Variable domain in full (rest from reference TRBV5-1 and TRBJ2-5): KAGVTQTPRYLIKTRGQQVTLSCSPISGHRSVSWYQQTPGQGLQFLFEYFSETQRNKGNFPGRFSGRQFSNSRSEMNVSTLELGDSALYLCASSLVMTETQYFGPGTRLLVL.

J is TRBJ1-2 and V is TRBV27, with 11 bases aligning to TRBD1. The J segment lost 8 bases and the V segment lost 5 bases, leaving 13 bases of the junction unmatched. The length of the CDR3 is 16 residues. The germline V gene has CDR1 MNHEY and CDR2 SMNVEV (reference sequence). CDR3 amino acids: CASSVRLGQGARGYTF. The CDR3 DNA is TGTGCCAGCAGTGTCAGACTTGGACAGGGGGCGAGGGGCTACACCTTC.

The chain carries TRBV29-1 and TRBJ2-5; 11 bases agree with TRBD2. The CDR3 length is 17 residues. V trimming: 7 bases; J trimming: 4 bases; junction bases outside the gene matches: 17. Germline CDR1 SQVTM, CDR2 ANQGSEA. For the CDR3, the DNA is TGCAGCGCTAAGGGGACTAGCGGACCCCCCCGGAGAGAGACCCAGTACTTC. This codes for CSAKGTSGPPRRETQYF. Drawing the rest from reference TRBV29-1 and TRBJ2-5, the complete variable domain is SAVISQKPSRDICQRGTSLTIQCQVDSQVTMMFWYRQQPGQSLTLIATANQGSEATYESGFVIDKFPISRPNLTFSTLTVSNMSPEDSSIYLCSAKGTSGPPRRETQYFGPGTRLLVL.

V is TRBV7-8 and J is TRBJ1-4; the D is unclear. The germline V gene encodes CDR1 SGHVS and CDR2 FQNEAQ. With 2 bases removed from V and 5 bases from J, the gap between germline ends came to 18 bases. The CDR3 is 17 amino acids. CDR3 sequence (DNA): TGTGCCAGCAGCTTACTCTTACAGCACACCCCCAATGAAAAACTGTTTTTT. This encodes CASSLLLQHTPNEKLFF.

The chain combines TRBV27 with TRBJ1-1; D uncertain. The germline V and J ends were trimmed by 3 bases and 1 base, with 9 bases remaining between them. Germline CDR1 and CDR2: MNHEY and SMNVEV (reference sequence). CDR3 length: 14 amino acids. CDR3 DNA sequence: TGTGCCAGCAGTTTTCCGGGGTCGAACACTGAAGCTTTCTTT. Translating gives CASSFPGSNTEAFF.

The genes are TRBV20-1 and TRBJ2-7, with D uncertain. V lost 2 bases, J lost 3 bases, and 5 bases lay in between. CDR3 length: 11 residues. Germline V gene sequence: CDR1 DFQATT, CDR2 SNEGSKA (reference sequence). CDR3 amino acids: CSARLVYEQYF. In DNA form, the CDR3 reads TGCAGTGCTAGATTGGTCTACGAGCAGTACTTC.

The chain carries TRBV19 and TRBJ1-5; no reliable D call. This CDR3 comprises 17 residues. The germline CDR1 and CDR2 sequences are LNHDA and SQIVND (reference sequence). Trimming cost V 3 bases and J 0 bases, with 15 bases left between them. The DNA of the CDR3 is TGTGCCAGTAGTATCGTGCTCGGCTCAGATAGCAATCAGCCCCAGCATTTT. As protein: CASSIVLGSDSNQPQHF. Full variable domain (missing parts from reference TRBV19 and TRBJ1-5): DGGITQSPKYLFRKEGQNVTLSCEQNLNHDAMYWYRQDPGQGLRLIYYSQIVNDFQKGDIAEGYSVSREKKESFPLTVTSAQKNPTAFYLCASSIVLGSDSNQPQHFGDGTRLSIL.

This clone was found once. The V call is TRBV28, the J call TRBJ2-7, with D possibly being TRBD1 or TRBD2 (5 bases each). CDR1 is MDHEN, CDR2 SYDVKM, per germline. This CDR3 comprises 15 residues. Trimming shortened V by 2 bases and J by 0 bases, and 11 bases separated the two germline ends. CDR3 bases: TGTGCCAGCAGTTTAGAGGGACGGGCCTCCTACGAGCAGTACTTC. Protein: CASSLEGRASYEQYF. The full variable domain, with the rest looked up from reference TRBV28 and TRBJ2-7, is DVKVTQSSRYLVKRTGEKVFLECVQDMDHENMFWYRQDPGLGLRLIYFSYDVKMKEKGDIPEGYSVSREKKERFSLILESASTNQTSMYLCASSLEGRASYEQYFGPGTRLTVT.

The chain joins TRBV19 to TRBJ2-1, with 11 bases fitting TRBD1. The CDR3 loop spans 19 amino acids. CDR1 and CDR2 (germline): LNHDA, SQIVND (reference sequence). Germline trimming cut 6 bases from V and 6 bases from J; bases unmatched to any gene: 19. DNA of the CDR3: TGTGCCAGTAGCCATGGAGGACAGGGGGCCGGGACTGGGGTCAATGAGCAGTTCTTC. Translating it yields CASSHGGQGAGTGVNEQFF.

V usage is TRBV13 and J usage is TRBJ2-5; the D gene is possibly TRBD1 (5 bases). Trimming removed 1 base from V and 2 bases from J, with 8 bases in between. Germline lookup yields CDR1 PRHDT and CDR2 FYEKMQ (reference sequence). There are 14 residues in the CDR3. The CDR3 region has the DNA TGTGCCAGCAGCTTAGTGACAGCACAAGAGACCCAGTACTTC. Amino acid sequence: CASSLVTAQETQYF.

The V gene is TRBV6-6, the J gene TRBJ2-5, with D tentatively TRBD2 (5 bases). Germline V gene sequence: CDR1 MNHNY, CDR2 SVGAGI (reference sequence). Trimming removed 5 bases from V and 5 bases from J, with 15 bases in between. This CDR3 is built from 14 residues. The CDR3 protein is CASSLRVARETQYF. The CDR3 nucleotides read TGTGCCAGCAGTCTCCGGGTAGCGCGGGAGACCCAGTACTTC.

The chain carries TRBV6-6 and TRBJ2-2; D is perhaps TRBD1 (6 bases). CDR3 length: 15 amino acids. CDR1 and CDR2 from the germline V gene are MNHNY and SVGAGI (reference sequence). V shed 8 bases and J shed 0 bases, with 13 bases lying between them. In nucleotides, the CDR3 is TGTGCCAGCCTGCCCAGGGGCCCGAACACCGGGGAGCTGTTTTTT. Its protein product is CASLPRGPNTGELFF.

V and J are TRBV9 and TRBJ2-7; 9 bases are a match to TRBD1. CDR1 and CDR2 (germline): SGDLS, YYNGEE. V was clipped by 0 bases and J by 3 bases; unmatched bases: 1. The CDR3 sequence is 14 residues long. This CDR3 reads CASSVAGQGYEQYF. The CDR3 coding sequence is TGTGCCAGCAGCGTAGCGGGACAGGGCTACGAGCAGTACTTC.

The V gene is TRBV7-9, the J gene TRBJ1-4; D might be TRBD1 (5 bases). Per the germline V gene, CDR1 is SEHNR and CDR2 is FQNEAQ (reference sequence). The CDR3 is made up of 14 amino acids. Deletions cut 3 bases from V and 6 bases from J, with 11 bases between. The CDR3 DNA reads TGTGCCAGCAGCTTGGGGGAATGGGATGAAAAACTGTTTTTT. Its translation is CASSLGEWDEKLFF.

V gene TRBV30 combines with J gene TRBJ1-2; D unresolved. This CDR3 region has 14 residues. V was shortened by 5 bases and J by 5 bases, with 18 bases between the two germline ends. CDR1 is GTSNPN and CDR2 is SVGIG in the germline V gene (reference sequence). The chain's CDR3 is CAWASIGRAYGYTF. In DNA form, the CDR3 reads TGTGCCTGGGCTTCAATCGGCAGAGCTTATGGCTACACCTTC.

This chain links TRBV19 with TRBJ1-4, with 11 bases aligning to TRBD1. From germline, CDR1 is LNHDA and CDR2 SQIVND (reference sequence). The CDR3 sequence is 15 residues long. The ends lost 7 bases at V and 6 bases at J; junction bases unmatched: 7. The CDR3, as DNA: TGTGCCAGTATTCGGACAGGGGGCTACGATGAAAAACTGTTTTTT. It yields the protein CASIRTGGYDEKLFF.

The J gene is TRBJ1-2, the V gene TRBV4-1; D uncertain. Germline values: CDR1 MGHRA, CDR2 YSYEKL. The length of the CDR3 is 16 residues. Deletions cut 0 bases from V and 8 bases from J, with 19 bases between. The CDR3 reads CASSQEYNIPRGGYTF. The CDR3 DNA follows: TGCGCCAGCAGCCAAGAATATAACATCCCCCGAGGGGGCTACACCTTC.

This sequence joins TRBV30 and TRBJ1-6; possibly TRBD1 for D (5 bases). CDR1 and CDR2 (germline): GTSNPN, SVGIG (reference sequence). V was clipped by 5 bases and J by 5 bases, with 10 bases between them. This CDR3 has 13 amino acids. The CDR3 DNA is TGTGCCTGGGGCAGGGTGAATAATTCACCCCTCCACTTT. It is translated as CAWGRVNNSPLHF.

CDR3 coding DNA: TGTGCCTGGAGTCCCCCGGGACTAGCGGGAGTAGCATACGAGCAGTACTTC. Translated, it gives CAWSPPGLAGVAYEQYF. The chain combines TRBV30 with TRBJ2-7; 14 nucleotides agree with TRBD2. The V and J ends lost 2 bases and 4 bases, in that order; junction bases with no gene match: 10. The germline CDR1 and CDR2 sequences are GTSNPN and SVGIG (reference sequence). The CDR3 spans 17 residues. The complete variable domain, with remaining parts taken from reference TRBV30 and TRBJ2-7, reads SQTIHQWPATLVQPVGSPLSLECTVEGTSNPNLYWYRQAAGRGLQLLFYSVGIGQISSEVPQNLSASRPQDRQFILSSKKLLLSDSGFYLCAWSPPGLAGVAYEQYFGPGTRLTVT.

The gene calls are TRBV6-1 and TRBJ2-3; D perhaps matches TRBD1 (7 bases). The germline V gene encodes CDR1 MNHNS and CDR2 SASEGT. Deletions cut 2 bases from V and 6 bases from J, with 18 bases between. The CDR3 loop spans 16 amino acids. Written as DNA, the CDR3 is TGTGCCAGCAGTGAAAGGCGGACAGGAGGGTGGGATACGCAGTATTTT. It yields the protein CASSERRTGGWDTQYF.

The rearrangement joins TRBV10-3 to TRBJ2-2; 9 nucleotides agree with TRBD2. Per the germline V gene, CDR1 is ENHRY and CDR2 is SYGVKD. V lost 6 bases and J lost 1; bases outside the gene matches: 3. There are 15 residues in the CDR3. Here the CDR3 reads CAISTSGLNTGELFF. As DNA, the CDR3 is TGTGCCATCAGCACTAGCGGGCTGAACACCGGGGAGCTGTTTTTT.

This chain uses TRBV6-5 with TRBJ2-3; TRBD2 is a possible D gene (6 bases). The CDR3 is 16 residues long. V gave up 2 bases and J gave up 5 bases, with 17 bases separating them. Looked up from germline, CDR1 is MNHEY and CDR2 is SVGAGI. The CDR3 DNA is TGTGCCAGCAGTTACAGAGGGATGGGGGGACTAGATACGCAGTATTTT. Translating it yields CASSYRGMGGLDTQYF.

The chain is built from TRBV7-6 and TRBJ2-1, with 8 bases matching TRBD2. Losses at the gene ends were 3 bases for V and 0 bases for J; bases not matched to a gene: 1. The CDR3 spans 15 residues. CDR1 and CDR2 from the germline V gene are SGHVS and FNYEAQ. The CDR3 loop is CASSFGLASYNEQFF. As DNA, the CDR3 is TGTGCCAGCAGCTTCGGACTAGCCTCCTACAATGAGCAGTTCTTC. Together with reference TRBV7-6 and TRBJ2-1, the CDR3 gives the full variable domain: GAGVSQSPRYKVTKRGQDVALRCDPISGHVSLYWYRQALGQGPEFLTYFNYEAQQDKSGLPNDRFSAERPEGSISTLTIQRTEQRDSAMYRCASSFGLASYNEQFFGPGTRLTVL.

The V and J genes are TRBV6-4 and TRBJ2-1, with 8 nucleotides matching TRBD2. The ends lost 6 bases at V and 5 bases at J; junction bases unmatched: 15. The V gene's germline CDR1 is MRHNA and CDR2 SNTAGT. The CDR3 has 17 residues. This chain's CDR3 is CASSRHDGTRKDNEQFF. CDR3 DNA sequence: TGTGCCAGCAGCCGCCATGACGGGACTAGGAAAGACAATGAGCAGTTCTTC.

The gene calls are TRBV27 and TRBJ2-3; 8 nucleotides match TRBD1. Per germline, CDR1 MNHEY and CDR2 SMNVEV (reference sequence). V gave up 2 bases and J gave up 0 bases; unmatched junction bases: 19. This CDR3 is built from 21 residues. DNA for the CDR3: TGTGCCAGCAGTTTACTCGGGACAGGACTCATAGAGGTTCCTAGCACAGATACGCAGTATTTT. Translated: CASSLLGTGLIEVPSTDTQYF.

The gene calls are TRBV5-1 and TRBJ2-7; D remains unclear. Between the trimmed V and J ends, which lost 1 base and 6 bases, there was a span of 14 bases. Germline V lookup: CDR1 SGHRS, CDR2 YFSETQ. The CDR3 contains 14 residues. CDR3 sequence: CASSLPRTTTEQYF. The CDR3 DNA sequence: TGCGCCAGCAGCTTGCCCCGGACGACGACCGAGCAGTACTTC. Variable domain in full (rest from reference TRBV5-1 and TRBJ2-7): KAGVTQTPRYLIKTRGQQVTLSCSPISGHRSVSWYQQTPGQGLQFLFEYFSETQRNKGNFPGRFSGRQFSNSRSEMNVSTLELGDSALYLCASSLPRTTTEQYFGPGTRLTVT.